This T cell receptor beta chain was obtained from a study of CD8 T cells in ankylosing spondylitis. The CDR3 totals 14 residues. Germline lookup yields CDR1 SGHDT and CDR2 YYEEEE. V gave up 4 bases and J gave up 5 bases, with 15 bases separating them. General observations from the study: Earlier authors reported some of these motif variants in reactive arthritis synovial fluid and blood. Characteristic of ankylosing spondylitis blood, it appeared, was a TCR beta motif comprising about 8 highly homologous variants. Disease-associated clonotypes exhibited CD8+ identity and were relatively infrequent in peripheral blood.

On this clonotype itself: Antigen specificity is unknown.

Each CDR3 protein gets one entry after TCRdb re-called the 5' RACE reads with MiXCR. The sample has approximately 240,000 distinct CDR3 sequences, about 10% seen once. The clonotype originates from a male donor with ankylosing spondylitis or in good health (not recorded which). Sequenced sample: blood, either unsorted or a sorted T cell fraction (not recorded which). The chain carries TRBV5-6 and TRBJ1-2, with a possible D match to TRBD1 (6 bases). The CDR3 sequence is CASSPMDSKYGYTF. CDR3 DNA: TGTGCCAGCAGCCCGATGGACAGCAAGTATGGCTACACCTTC.